Listed below are T cell receptor beta chains from one sample, sequenced in a study of cytomegalovirus exposure and HLA in healthy donors. TCRdb keeps only in-frame clones here, not all; method: immunoSEQ multiplex PCR. The sample carries about 180,000 clones, 77% recorded once. The material sequenced was PBMCs. The receptor source for this set is an older woman in good health and CMV-seropositive. CDR3s include the opening cysteine and the closing phenylalanine or tryptophan. D genes are given only for firm matches. Expanded clones get a size class; other rows say once, few or many, or leave the size out.

size: NA; V: TRBV5-1; J: TRBJ1-1; D: NA; CDR3: CASSLYGRGTEAFF; DNA: TGCGCCAGCAGCTTGTACGGGAGAGGCACTGAAGCTTTCTTT
size: NA; V: TRBV2; J: TRBJ2-2; D: NA; CDR3: CASSGQNTGELFF; DNA: TGTGCCAGCAGTGGGCAGAACACCGGGGAGCTGTTTTTT
size: NA; V: TRBV2; J: TRBJ1-5; D: NA; CDR3: CASRGTWAGSSNQPQHF; DNA: TGTGCCAGCAGGGGGACTTGGGCGGGGTCTAGCAATCAGCCCCAGCATTTT
size: NA; V: TRBV27; J: TRBJ2-1; D: TRBD2; CDR3: CASSSSLAGEQFF; DNA: TGTGCCAGCAGTTCATCGCTAGCGGGGGAGCAGTTCTTC
size: NA; V: TRBV5-1; J: TRBJ2-1; D: TRBD2; CDR3: CASSLGLAGLNEQFF; DNA: TGCGCCAGCAGCCTGGGACTAGCGGGGCTCAATGAGCAGTTCTTC
size: NA; V: TRBV28; J: TRBJ2-7; D: TRBD1; CDR3: CASIPTGSNEQYF; DNA: TGTGCCAGCATCCCGACAGGGTCCAACGAGCAGTACTTC
size: NA; V: TRBV28; J: TRBJ1-5; D: NA; CDR3: CASSFGRASNQPQHF; DNA: TGTGCCAGCAGTTTCGGCAGGGCAAGCAATCAGCCCCAGCATTTT
size: NA; V: TRBV9; J: TRBJ2-4; D: NA; CDR3: CASSVESLPPKNIQYF; DNA: TGTGCCAGCAGCGTAGAAAGCCTACCTCCCAAAAACATTCAGTACTTC
size: NA; V: TRBV7-2; J: TRBJ2-7; D: NA; CDR3: CASSGGVRSQTYEQYF; DNA: TGTGCCAGCAGCGGAGGGGTGAGAAGTCAAACCTACGAGCAGTACTTC
size: NA; V: TRBV6-1; J: TRBJ2-1; D: TRBD2; CDR3: CASSEVGTSLFF; DNA: TGTGCCAGCAGTGAAGTTGGGACTAGCCTGTTCTTC
size: NA; V: TRBV15; J: TRBJ2-7; D: NA; CDR3: CATSKERTLYGQYF; DNA: TGTGCCACCAGCAAAGAAAGGACTCTGTATGGGCAGTACTTC
size: NA; V: TRBV14; J: TRBJ2-7; D: NA; CDR3: CASSQVLGGEQYF; DNA: TGTGCCAGCAGCCAAGTTTTGGGGGGCGAGCAGTACTTC
size: few; V: TRBV29-1; J: TRBJ2-3; D: NA; CDR3: CSVVVVSGLGADTQYF; DNA: TGCAGCGTTGTTGTGGTTAGCGGCTTGGGGGCAGATACGCAGTATTTT
size: NA; V: TRBV27; J: TRBJ1-1; D: TRBD1; CDR3: CASSLSTTGDTEAFF; DNA: TGTGCCAGCAGTTTATCAACGACAGGGGACACTGAAGCTTTCTTT
size: NA; V: TRBV2; J: TRBJ1-4; D: NA; CDR3: CASSRRDFPSGKLFF; DNA: TGTGCCAGCAGCCGCCGGGACTTCCCCTCTGGTAAACTGTTTTTT
size: NA; V: TRBV10-3; J: TRBJ2-3; D: TRBD1; CDR3: CAISEADRERTDTQYF; DNA: TGTGCCATCAGTGAGGCGGACAGGGAGCGGACAGATACGCAGTATTTT
size: NA; V: TRBV2; J: TRBJ2-7; D: NA; CDR3: CASSDWTTTYEQYF; DNA: TGTGCCAGCAGTGACTGGACTACAACCTACGAGCAGTACTTC
size: NA; V: TRBV6-4; J: TRBJ2-2; D: TRBD1; CDR3: CASSLTLGQGITGELFF; DNA: TGTGCCAGCAGCTTAACCCTGGGACAGGGAATCACCGGGGAGCTGTTTTTT
size: NA; V: TRBV7-2; J: TRBJ2-7; D: NA; CDR3: CASRILTGGGEQYF; DNA: TGTGCCAGCAGGATCCTGACGGGGGGCGGGGAGCAGTACTTC
size: NA; V: TRBV5-6; J: TRBJ2-5; D: TRBD1; CDR3: CASSLDRGETQYF; DNA: TGTGCCAGCAGTTTGGACAGGGGAGAGACCCAGTACTTC
size: few; V: TRBV30; J: TRBJ1-5; D: TRBD1; CDR3: CAWEDRDGQPQHF; DNA: TGTGCCTGGGAGGACAGGGACGGTCAGCCCCAGCATTTT
size: NA; V: TRBV7-9; J: TRBJ1-4; D: NA; CDR3: CASSLILGTGGEKLFF; DNA: TGTGCCAGCAGCTTAATCCTGGGTACAGGTGGTGAAAAACTGTTTTTT
size: NA; V: TRBV6-5; J: TRBJ1-1; D: NA; CDR3: CASSFSRFGGATEAFF; DNA: TGTGCCAGCAGTTTCAGTCGCTTTGGGGGGGCGACTGAAGCTTTCTTT
size: NA; V: TRBV11-3; J: TRBJ2-7; D: NA; CDR3: CASSLGSTESYEQYF; DNA: TGTGCCAGCAGCTTAGGATCGACAGAATCCTACGAGCAGTACTTC
size: few; V: TRBV11-2; J: TRBJ1-1; D: NA; CDR3: CASSPETENTEAFF; DNA: TGTGCCAGCAGCCCAGAGACAGAGAACACTGAAGCTTTCTTT
size: once; V: TRBV18; J: TRBJ2-7; D: NA; CDR3: CASSRSPNRGGSYEQYF; DNA: TGTGCCAGCTCACGCAGCCCGAACAGGGGAGGTTCCTACGAGCAGTACTTC
size: NA; V: TRBV11-2; J: TRBJ2-4; D: NA; CDR3: CASSNVMVGNIQYF; DNA: TGTGCCAGCAGCAATGTTATGGTCGGAAACATTCAGTACTTC
size: NA; V: TRBV9; J: TRBJ2-2; D: TRBD2; CDR3: CASSVVAGGFIGELFF; DNA: TGTGCCAGCAGCGTAGTAGCGGGGGGGTTTATCGGGGAGCTGTTTTTT
size: few; V: TRBV29-1; J: TRBJ2-7; D: NA; CDR3: CSATTSASSYEQYF; DNA: TGCAGCGCAACCACAAGCGCTTCCTCCTACGAGCAGTACTTC
size: NA; V: TRBV27; J: TRBJ2-7; D: TRBD1; CDR3: CASSPLPGQGVYEQYF; DNA: TGTGCCAGCAGTCCACTACCGGGACAGGGTGTGTACGAGCAGTACTTC
size: NA; V: TRBV7-3; J: TRBJ2-5; D: TRBD2; CDR3: CASSLSAGAETQYF; DNA: TGTGCCAGCAGCTTATCGGCGGGAGCAGAGACCCAGTACTTC
size: NA; V: TRBV6-5; J: TRBJ2-3; D: TRBD2; CDR3: CASISGGEDTQYF; DNA: TGTGCCAGCATTAGCGGGGGGGAGGATACGCAGTATTTT
size: few; V: TRBV6-5; J: TRBJ2-5; D: TRBD2; CDR3: CASSFTSVPPETQYF; DNA: TGTGCCAGCAGTTTTACTAGCGTCCCCCCAGAGACCCAGTACTTC
size: few; V: TRBV4-1; J: TRBJ2-7; D: NA; CDR3: CASSQEWQGGLYEQYF; DNA: TGCGCCAGCAGCCAAGAGTGGCAGGGTGGGCTCTACGAGCAGTACTTC
size: once; V: TRBV7-3; J: TRBJ2-1; D: TRBD2; CDR3: CASSSLPGLVADEQFF; DNA: TGTGCCAGCAGCTCTCTCCCGGGACTAGTTGCTGATGAGCAGTTCTTC
size: NA; V: TRBV7-9; J: TRBJ2-1; D: TRBD2; CDR3: CASSLVIAGVRSYNEQFF; DNA: TGTGCCAGCAGCTTAGTAATAGCGGGAGTACGGTCCTACAATGAGCAGTTCTTC
size: once; V: TRBV2; J: TRBJ2-1; D: NA; CDR3: CASSPYNEQFF; DNA: TGTGCCAGCAGCCCTTACAATGAGCAGTTCTTC
size: once; V: TRBV6-5; J: TRBJ2-7; D: NA; CDR3: CASSLTGVYSYEQYF; DNA: TGTGCCAGCAGTTTAACGGGGGTCTACTCCTACGAGCAGTACTTC
size: once; V: TRBV29-1; J: TRBJ2-7; D: TRBD1; CDR3: CSVSTGTPYEQYF; DNA: TGCAGCGTTTCGACAGGGACCCCCTACGAGCAGTACTTC
size: few; V: TRBV5-1; J: TRBJ2-6; D: NA; CDR3: CASSLTLSGANVLTF; DNA: TGCGCCAGCAGCTTGACTCTCTCTGGGGCCAACGTCCTGACTTTC
size: NA; V: TRBV7-2; J: TRBJ2-1; D: NA; CDR3: CASSLDFRANNEQFF; DNA: TGTGCCAGCAGCTTAGATTTTCGTGCGAACAATGAGCAGTTCTTC
size: NA; V: TRBV7-8; J: TRBJ1-5; D: NA; CDR3: CASSNQGTQPQHF; DNA: TGTGCCAGCAGCAACCAGGGAACTCAGCCCCAGCATTTT
size: NA; V: TRBV6-5; J: TRBJ1-1; D: NA; CDR3: CASSYRRANTEAFF; DNA: TGTGCCAGCAGTTACCGGAGAGCAAACACTGAAGCTTTCTTT
size: few; V: TRBV7-8; J: TRBJ2-2; D: NA; CDR3: CASSVDGAGSGELFF; DNA: TGTGCCAGCAGCGTCGACGGAGCAGGGTCCGGGGAGCTGTTTTTT